The T cell receptor (beta chain) described here comes from a study of graft-versus-host responses after intestinal transplantation. Looking at the study overall: Recipients across the board were started on anti-thymocyte globulin induction, then kept on tacrolimus and steroids for around three years.

Sequenced by immunoSEQ multiplex PCR; TCRdb stores in-frame clones only, minus some. The table has 80,000 to 95,000 clones, roughly 91% seen once. Study observations and caveats: High graft-versus-host to host-versus-graft T cell clonal ratios marked allografts of patients with graft-donor macrochimerism. GvH clones were found in recipient marrow; some appeared first in ileum or blood. An association linked early post-transplant HvG declines with peak circulating GvH clone levels.

The CDR3 runs 16 residues. CDR1 and CDR2 (germline): SEHNR, FQNEAQ (reference sequence). Trimming removed 5 bases at V and 0 bases at J, with 16 bases between. Points on this clone: The antigen is unknown.

The chain uses TRBV7-9 and TRBJ1-2; D possibly corresponds to TRBD1 (6 bases). This specimen was unstimulated CD8+ T cells sorted from spleen or lymph node cells, taken before intestinal transplant. This TCR was recovered from a human donor who received an intestinal transplant. CDR3 DNA: TGTGCCAGCAGCCCAAAGGACAGAGCTGCTAACTATGGCTACACCTTC. It is translated as CASSPKDRAANYGYTF.